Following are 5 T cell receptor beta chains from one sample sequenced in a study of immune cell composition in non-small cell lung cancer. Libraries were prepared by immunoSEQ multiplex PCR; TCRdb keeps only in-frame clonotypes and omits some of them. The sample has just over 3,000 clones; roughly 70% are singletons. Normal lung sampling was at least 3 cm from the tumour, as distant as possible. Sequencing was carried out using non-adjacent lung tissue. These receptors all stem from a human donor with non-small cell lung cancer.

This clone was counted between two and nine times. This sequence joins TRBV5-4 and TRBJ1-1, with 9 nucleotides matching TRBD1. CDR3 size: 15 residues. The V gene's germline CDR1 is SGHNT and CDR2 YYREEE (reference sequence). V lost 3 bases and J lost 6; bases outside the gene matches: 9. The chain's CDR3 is CASSWDRELVSEAFF. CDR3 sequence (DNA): TGTGCCAGCAGCTGGGACAGGGAACTGGTTTCTGAAGCTTTCTTT.

CDR3 bases: TGCGCCAGCTCCCCGCGGGGCAGCCCCGGGACTGAAGCTTTCTTT. Amino acids: CASSPRGSPGTEAFF. V and J are TRBV10-1 and TRBJ1-1, with D tentatively TRBD1 (5 bases). Deletions cut 8 bases from V and 5 bases from J, with 21 bases between. Germline CDR1 WNHNN, CDR2 SYGVQD (reference sequence). The CDR3 extends over 15 amino acids.

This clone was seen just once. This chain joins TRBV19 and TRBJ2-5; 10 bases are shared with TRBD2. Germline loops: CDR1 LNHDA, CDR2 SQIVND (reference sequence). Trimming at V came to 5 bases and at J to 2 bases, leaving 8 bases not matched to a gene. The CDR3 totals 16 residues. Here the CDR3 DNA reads TGTGCCAGTAGTCTGAATTTAGCGGGGGGACAAGAGACCCAGTACTTC. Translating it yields CASSLNLAGGQETQYF.

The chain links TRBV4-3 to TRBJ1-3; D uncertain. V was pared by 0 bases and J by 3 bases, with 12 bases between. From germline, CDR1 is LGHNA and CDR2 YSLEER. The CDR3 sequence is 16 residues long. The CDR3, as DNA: TGCGCCAGCAGCCAAGATCTCTTAACATTTGGAAACACCATATATTTT. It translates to CASSQDLLTFGNTIYF.

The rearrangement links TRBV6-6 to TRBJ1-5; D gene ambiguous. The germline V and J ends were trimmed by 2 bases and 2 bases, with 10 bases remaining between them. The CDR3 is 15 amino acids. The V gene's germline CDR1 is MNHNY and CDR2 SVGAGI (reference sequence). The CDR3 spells CASSYRVVGNQPQHF. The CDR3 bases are TGTGCCAGCAGTTACAGAGTCGTAGGCAATCAGCCCCAGCATTTT.